This entry concerns a single TCR beta chain. This entry belongs to a study of patients and donors after allogeneic stem cell transplantation. One entry per CDR3 protein, called by TCRdb with MiXCR from the RT-PCR reads. This sample has more than 850,000 distinct CDR3 sequences, with 15% to 20% found just once. This clonotype was obtained from a human donor who was either an allogeneic HSCT recipient or a stem cell or donor lymphocyte infusion donor (not recorded which). It is not recorded whose cells these are; they may come from a transplant donor. The material sequenced was blood, either unsorted or a sorted T cell fraction (not recorded which).

For the CDR3, the DNA is TGTGCCAGCAGCCACACTGGGGGGGGATTGGTCGAGCAGTTCTTC. It encodes CASSHTGGGLVEQFF. This chain links TRBV7-6 with TRBJ2-1, with 7 nucleotides matching TRBD2. V was pared by 5 bases and J by 10 bases, with 14 bases of the junction left unmatched. The CDR3 loop spans 15 amino acids. Germline V gene data show CDR1 as SGHVS and CDR2 as FNYEAQ.